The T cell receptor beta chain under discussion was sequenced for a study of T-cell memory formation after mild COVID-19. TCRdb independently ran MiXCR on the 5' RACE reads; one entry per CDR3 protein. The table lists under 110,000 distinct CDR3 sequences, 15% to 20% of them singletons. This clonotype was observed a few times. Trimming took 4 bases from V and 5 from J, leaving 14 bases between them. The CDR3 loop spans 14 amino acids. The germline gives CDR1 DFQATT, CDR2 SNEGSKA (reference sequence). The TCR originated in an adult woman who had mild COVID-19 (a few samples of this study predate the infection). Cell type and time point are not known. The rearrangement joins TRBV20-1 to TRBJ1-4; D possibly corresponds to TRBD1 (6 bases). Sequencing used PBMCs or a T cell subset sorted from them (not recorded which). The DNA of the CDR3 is TGCAGTGCTACCCTACAGGGATCGAATGAAAAACTGTTTTTT. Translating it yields CSATLQGSNEKLFF.